Below, 8 T cell receptor beta chains from the same sample are listed, as sequenced in a study of blood T cell repertoires in COVID-19. TCRdb keeps only in-frame clones here, not all; method: immunoSEQ multiplex PCR. The repertoire holds about 350,000 clones, with roughly 89% as singletons. Sequencing input: peripheral blood. The receptors shown here come from a woman in her fifties or sixties with COVID-19, enrolled during active disease.

Here the CDR3 reads CASRGLAGGADTDTQYF. The CDR3 DNA follows: TGTGCCAGCAGAGGACTAGCGGGGGGGGCGGACACAGATACGCAGTATTTT. The chain is built from TRBV28 and TRBJ2-3; 15 bases are a match to TRBD2. Germline V CDR1 and CDR2: MDHEN, SYDVKM. Trimming at V came to 6 bases and at J to 2 bases, leaving 6 bases not matched to a gene. The CDR3 spans 17 residues.

The rearrangement links TRBV7-9 to TRBJ1-1, with D unresolved. The V and J ends lost 1 base and 5 bases respectively, with 11 bases between them. Germline CDR1 SEHNR, CDR2 FQNEAQ (reference sequence). CDR3 length: 14 amino acids. DNA of the CDR3: TGTGCCAGCAGCTTAGTGGGAGATTGGACTGAAGCTTTCTTT. It encodes CASSLVGDWTEAFF.

This clone was observed once. This CDR3 reads CATSRDRLAGETQYF. The DNA for the CDR3 is TGTGCCACCAGCAGAGATCGGCTAGCAGGAGAGACCCAGTACTTC. The rearrangement uses TRBV15 and TRBJ2-5, with TRBD2 as a possible D gene (5 bases). The CDR3 extends over 15 amino acids. The V end lost 0 bases, the J end lost 4 bases, and 12 bases lay between the germline ends. Germline lookup yields CDR1 LNHNV and CDR2 YYDKDF (reference sequence).

J is TRBJ1-1 and V is TRBV18, with 9 bases aligning to TRBD1. Germline trimming cut 3 bases from V and 3 bases from J; bases unmatched to any gene: 8. CDR3 size: 16 residues. Per the germline V gene, CDR1 is KGHSH and CDR2 is LQKENI. Here the CDR3 reads CASSPKQGARYTEAFF. The CDR3, as DNA: TGTGCCAGCTCACCCAAACAGGGGGCGCGGTACACTGAAGCTTTCTTT.

V usage is TRBV5-6 and J usage is TRBJ1-2, with TRBD1 identical over 8 bases. J lost 6 bases, V lost 6 bases, and 10 bases had no gene match. The germline V gene has CDR1 SGHDT and CDR2 YYEEEE. The CDR3 sequence is 14 residues long. DNA of the CDR3: TGTGCCAGCACCCACAGGGGGGGACGGAATGGCTACACCTTC. It is translated as CASTHRGGRNGYTF. Combining the CDR3 with reference TRBV5-6 and TRBJ1-2 gives the whole variable domain DAGVTQSPTHLIKTRGQQVTLRCSPKSGHDTVSWYQQALGQGPQFIFQYYEEEERQRGNFPDRFSGHQFPNYSSELNVNALLLGDSALYLCASTHRGGRNGYTFGSGTRLTVV.

This clone was found once. V usage is TRBV3-1 (or the pseudogene TRBV3-2) and J usage is TRBJ1-3, with D possibly TRBD1 on 6 matching bases. The CDR3 spans 17 residues. With 0 bases removed from V and 3 bases from J, the gap between germline ends came to 15 bases. Germline CDR1 reads LGHDT; CDR2 reads YNNKEL (reference sequence). The CDR3 protein is CASSQEIPGVGGNTIYF. As DNA, the CDR3 is TGTGCCAGCAGCCAAGAGATCCCAGGGGTCGGTGGAAACACCATATATTTT.

The V call is TRBV2, the J call TRBJ2-2, with 12 bases fitting TRBD1. CDR3 length: 15 residues. V was pared by 7 bases and J by 6 bases, with 6 bases of the junction left unmatched. Germline-derived CDR1 and CDR2 are SNHLY and FYNNEI. CDR3 nucleotide sequence: TGTGCCAGCAATCCGGGACAGGGGGCCCCCGGGGAGCTGTTTTTT. Protein product: CASNPGQGAPGELFF.

This chain uses TRBV5-1 with TRBJ2-1, with 11 bases matching TRBD1. The V segment lost 0 bases and the J segment 2 bases; nucleotides outside the gene matches: 10. There are 19 residues in the CDR3. Germline V gene data show CDR1 as SGHRS and CDR2 as YFSETQ. DNA for the CDR3: TGCGCCAGCAGCTTGGTCCGGACAGGGGGCGAGAGGCCCTACAATGAGCAGTTCTTC. Its translation: CASSLVRTGGERPYNEQFF.